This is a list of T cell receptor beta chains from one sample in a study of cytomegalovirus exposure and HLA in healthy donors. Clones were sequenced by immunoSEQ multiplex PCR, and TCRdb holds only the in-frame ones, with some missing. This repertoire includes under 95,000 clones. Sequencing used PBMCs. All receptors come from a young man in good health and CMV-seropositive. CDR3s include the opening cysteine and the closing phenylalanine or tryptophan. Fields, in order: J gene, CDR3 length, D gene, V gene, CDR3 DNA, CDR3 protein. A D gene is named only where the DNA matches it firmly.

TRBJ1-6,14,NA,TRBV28,TGTGCCAGCAGCCTCACAGGGCGGGATTCACCCCTCCACTTT,CASSLTGRDSPLHF
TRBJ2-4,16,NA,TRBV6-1,TGTGCCAGCAGTGAATTCTTTTGGGGAGACAAAAACATTCAGTACTTC,CASSEFFWGDKNIQYF
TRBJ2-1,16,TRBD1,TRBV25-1,TGTGCCAGCAGTGGGGGGAGGACAGGGTATGTGAATGAGCAGTTCTTC,CASSGGRTGYVNEQFF
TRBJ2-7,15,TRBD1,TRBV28,TGTGCCAGCAGCCCGATCGGGACAGGGGGCAACGAGCAGTACTTC,CASSPIGTGGNEQYF
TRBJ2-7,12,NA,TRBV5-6,TGTGCCAGCAGCTTAGGACAGAACGAGCAGTACTTC,CASSLGQNEQYF
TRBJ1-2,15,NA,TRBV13,TGTGCCAGCAGCTCTTCCCGGGTCTCTAACTATGGCTACACCTTC,CASSSSRVSNYGYTF
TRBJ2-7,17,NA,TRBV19,TGTGCCAGTAGTGCTCAGACCCTCAGGGGCCGCCGGGTGGAGCAGTACTTC,CASSAQTLRGRRVEQYF
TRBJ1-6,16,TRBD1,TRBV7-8,TGTGCCAGCAGCCAGAAGGACAGGGCGGGAATTTCACCCCTCCACTTT,CASSQKDRAGISPLHF
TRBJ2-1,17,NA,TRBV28,TGTGCCAGCAGTTTATCCCCACCCTCGACAGTCTACAATGAGCAGTTCTTC,CASSLSPPSTVYNEQFF
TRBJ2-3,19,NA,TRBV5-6,TGTGCCAGCAGCGTTAGAGAGACACAGGGAAGGAGAGGGACAGATACGCAGTATTTT,CASSVRETQGRRGTDTQYF
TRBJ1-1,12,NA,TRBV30,TGTGCCTGGGGGAGGCCCAACACTGAAGCTTTCTTT,CAWGRPNTEAFF
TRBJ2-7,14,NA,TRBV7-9,TGTGCCACCCATACCGGGGCCCAACAGGGCGAGCAGTACTTC,CATHTGAQQGEQYF
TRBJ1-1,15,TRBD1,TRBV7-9,TGTGCCAGCAGCGCCGACAGGGTGCTGAACACTGAAGCTTTCTTT,CASSADRVLNTEAFF
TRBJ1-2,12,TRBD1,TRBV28,TGTGCCAGCAGTCGGACAGGTTATGGCTACACCTTC,CASSRTGYGYTF
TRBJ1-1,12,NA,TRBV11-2,TGTGCCAGCAGCCAGGCCGACACTGAAGCTTTCTTT,CASSQADTEAFF
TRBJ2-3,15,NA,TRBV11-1,TGTGCCAGCAACCAAGGCAGGTGGAGCACAGATACGCAGTATTTT,CASNQGRWSTDTQYF
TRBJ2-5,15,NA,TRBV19,TGTGCCAGTAGTATTGGCGCGGGCTACCAAGAGACCCAGTACTTC,CASSIGAGYQETQYF
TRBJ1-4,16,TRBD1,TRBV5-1,TGCGCCAGCAGCTTGACAGGGGCTAGTACTTATGAAAAACTGTTTTTT,CASSLTGASTYEKLFF
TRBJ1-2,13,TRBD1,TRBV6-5,TGTGCCAGCAGGATGGGACAGGCTTATGGCTACACCTTC,CASRMGQAYGYTF
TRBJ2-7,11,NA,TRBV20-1,TGCAGTGCCAGTGGAACTAGCGAGCAGTACTTC,CSASGTSEQYF
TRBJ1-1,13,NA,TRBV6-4,TGTGCCAGCAGTGTGGCAGGAGGGACTGAAGCTTTCTTT,CASSVAGGTEAFF
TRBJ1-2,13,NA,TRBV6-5,TGTGCCAGCAGTCCCACAGGGAACTATGGCTACACCTTC,CASSPTGNYGYTF
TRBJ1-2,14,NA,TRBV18,TGTGCCAGCTCACCCTCCGGGACATACTATGGCTACACCTTC,CASSPSGTYYGYTF